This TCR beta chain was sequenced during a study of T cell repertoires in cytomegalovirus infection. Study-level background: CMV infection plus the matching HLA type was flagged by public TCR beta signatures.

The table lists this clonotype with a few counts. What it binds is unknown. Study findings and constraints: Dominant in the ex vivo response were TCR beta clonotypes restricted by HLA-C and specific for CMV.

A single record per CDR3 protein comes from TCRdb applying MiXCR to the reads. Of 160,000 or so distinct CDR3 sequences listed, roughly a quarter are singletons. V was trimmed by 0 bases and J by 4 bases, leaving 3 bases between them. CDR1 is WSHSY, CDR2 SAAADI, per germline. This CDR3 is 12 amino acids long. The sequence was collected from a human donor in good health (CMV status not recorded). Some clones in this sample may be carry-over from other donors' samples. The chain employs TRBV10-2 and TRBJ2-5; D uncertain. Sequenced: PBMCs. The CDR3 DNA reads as TGCGCCAGCAGTGAGTCCCGAGAGACCCAGTACTTC. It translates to CASSESRETQYF.